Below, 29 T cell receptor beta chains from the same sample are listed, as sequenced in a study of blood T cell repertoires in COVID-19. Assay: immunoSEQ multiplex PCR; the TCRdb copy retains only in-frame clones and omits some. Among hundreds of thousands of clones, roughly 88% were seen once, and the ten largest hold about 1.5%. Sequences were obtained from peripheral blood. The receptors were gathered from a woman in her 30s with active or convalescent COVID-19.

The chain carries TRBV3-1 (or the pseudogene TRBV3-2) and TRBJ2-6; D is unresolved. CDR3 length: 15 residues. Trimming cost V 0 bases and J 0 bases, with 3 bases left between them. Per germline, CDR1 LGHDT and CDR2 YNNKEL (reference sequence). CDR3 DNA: TGTGCCAGCAGCCAAGACATCTCTGGGGCCAACGTCCTGACTTTC. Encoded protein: CASSQDISGANVLTF.

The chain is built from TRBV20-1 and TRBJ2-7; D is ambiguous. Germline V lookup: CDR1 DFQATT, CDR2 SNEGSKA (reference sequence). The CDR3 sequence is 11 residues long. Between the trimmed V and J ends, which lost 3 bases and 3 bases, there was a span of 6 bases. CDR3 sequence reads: CSASQYYEQYF. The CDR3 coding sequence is TGCAGTGCTAGTCAGTACTACGAGCAGTACTTC.

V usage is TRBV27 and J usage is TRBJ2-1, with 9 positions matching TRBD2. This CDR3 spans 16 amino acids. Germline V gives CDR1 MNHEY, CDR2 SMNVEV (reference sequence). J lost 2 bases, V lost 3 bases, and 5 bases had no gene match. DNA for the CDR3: TGTGCCAGCAGTTTGGGCGCGGGGGGGGCCTACAATGAGCAGTTCTTC. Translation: CASSLGAGGAYNEQFF.

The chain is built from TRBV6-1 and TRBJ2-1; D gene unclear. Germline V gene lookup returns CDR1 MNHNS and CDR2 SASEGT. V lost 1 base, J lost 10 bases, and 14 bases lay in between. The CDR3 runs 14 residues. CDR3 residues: CASSEESWWAEQFF. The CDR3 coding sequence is TGTGCCAGCAGTGAAGAGTCCTGGTGGGCAGAGCAGTTCTTC.

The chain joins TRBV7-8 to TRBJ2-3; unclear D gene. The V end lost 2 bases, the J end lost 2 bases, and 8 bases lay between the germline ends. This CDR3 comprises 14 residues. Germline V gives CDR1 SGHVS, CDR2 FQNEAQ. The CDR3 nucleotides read TGTGCCAGCAGCTTACCGCGGCTCACAGATACGCAGTATTTT. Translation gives CASSLPRLTDTQYF.

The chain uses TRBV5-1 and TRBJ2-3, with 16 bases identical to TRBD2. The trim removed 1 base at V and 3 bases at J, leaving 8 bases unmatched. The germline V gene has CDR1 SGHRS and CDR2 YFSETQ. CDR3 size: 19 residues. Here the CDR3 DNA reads TGCGCCAGCAGCTTGACCTCCGGGACTAGCGGGAGGGTGACAGATACGCAGTATTTT. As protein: CASSLTSGTSGRVTDTQYF.

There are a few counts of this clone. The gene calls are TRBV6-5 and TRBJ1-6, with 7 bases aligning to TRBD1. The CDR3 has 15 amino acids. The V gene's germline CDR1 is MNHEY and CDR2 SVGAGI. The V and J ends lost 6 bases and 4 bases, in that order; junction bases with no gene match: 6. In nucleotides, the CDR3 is TGTGCCAGCAGGAGGGACAGCGATTATAATTCACCCCTCCACTTT. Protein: CASRRDSDYNSPLHF.

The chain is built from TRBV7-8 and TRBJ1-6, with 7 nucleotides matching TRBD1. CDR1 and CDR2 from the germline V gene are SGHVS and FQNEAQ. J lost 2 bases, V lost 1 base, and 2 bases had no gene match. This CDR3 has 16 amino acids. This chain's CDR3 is CASSLGDRPYNSPLHF. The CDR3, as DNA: TGTGCCAGCAGCTTAGGGGACAGACCCTATAATTCACCCCTCCACTTT.

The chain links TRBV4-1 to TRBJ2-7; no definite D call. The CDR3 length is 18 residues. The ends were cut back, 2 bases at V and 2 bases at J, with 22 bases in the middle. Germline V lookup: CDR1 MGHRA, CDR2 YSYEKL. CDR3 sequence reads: CASSQIDGGGRNPYEQYF. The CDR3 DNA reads TGCGCCAGCAGCCAAATAGATGGTGGTGGCAGGAACCCCTACGAGCAGTACTTC.

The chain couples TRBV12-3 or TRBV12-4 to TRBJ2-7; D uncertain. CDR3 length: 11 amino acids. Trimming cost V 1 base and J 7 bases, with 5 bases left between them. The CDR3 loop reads CASSLGPEQYF. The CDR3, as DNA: TGTGCCAGCAGTTTAGGGCCGGAGCAGTACTTC.

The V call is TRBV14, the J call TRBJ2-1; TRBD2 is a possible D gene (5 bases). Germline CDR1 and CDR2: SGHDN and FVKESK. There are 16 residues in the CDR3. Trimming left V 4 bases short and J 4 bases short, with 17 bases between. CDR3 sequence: CASSPRVIGIYNEQFF. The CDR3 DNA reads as TGTGCCAGCAGCCCGAGGGTGATCGGAATTTACAATGAGCAGTTCTTC.

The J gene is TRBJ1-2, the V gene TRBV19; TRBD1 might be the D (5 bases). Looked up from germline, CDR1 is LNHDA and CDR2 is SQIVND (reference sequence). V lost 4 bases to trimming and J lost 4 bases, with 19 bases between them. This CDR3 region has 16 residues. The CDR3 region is CASSTLKGQGSYGYTF. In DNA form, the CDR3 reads TGTGCCAGTAGTACCCTCAAAGGGCAGGGTAGCTATGGCTACACCTTC.

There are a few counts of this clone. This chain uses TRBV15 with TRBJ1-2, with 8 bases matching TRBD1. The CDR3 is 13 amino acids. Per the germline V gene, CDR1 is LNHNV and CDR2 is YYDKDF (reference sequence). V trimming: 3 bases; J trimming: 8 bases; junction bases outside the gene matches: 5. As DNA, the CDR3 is TGTGCCACCAGCAGTGACAGGGGACAAGGCTACACCTTC. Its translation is CATSSDRGQGYTF.

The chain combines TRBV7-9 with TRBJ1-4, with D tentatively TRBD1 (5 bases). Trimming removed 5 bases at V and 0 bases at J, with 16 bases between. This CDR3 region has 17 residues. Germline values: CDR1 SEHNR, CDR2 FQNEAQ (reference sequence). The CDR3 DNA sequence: TGTGCCAGCAGCCCCGTACAGGAAGGAACAACTAATGAAAAACTGTTTTTT. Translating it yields CASSPVQEGTTNEKLFF.

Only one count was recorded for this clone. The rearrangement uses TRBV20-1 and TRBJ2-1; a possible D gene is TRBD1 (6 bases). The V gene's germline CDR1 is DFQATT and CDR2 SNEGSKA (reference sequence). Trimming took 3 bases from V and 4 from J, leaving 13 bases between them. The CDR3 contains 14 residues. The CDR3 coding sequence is TGCAGTGCTAGTCAGGGGCCCTCTTACAATGAGCAGTTCTTC. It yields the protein CSASQGPSYNEQFF.

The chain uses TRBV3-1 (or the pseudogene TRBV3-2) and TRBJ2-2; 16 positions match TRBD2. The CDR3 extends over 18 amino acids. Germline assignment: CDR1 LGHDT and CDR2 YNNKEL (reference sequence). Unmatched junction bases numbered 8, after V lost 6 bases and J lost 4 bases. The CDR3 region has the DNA TGTGCCAGCAGTCCCGGGACTAGCGGGGGGGCCGGCACCGGGGAGCTGTTTTTT. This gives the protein CASSPGTSGGAGTGELFF.

The CDR3 reads CASSQLAGVTSYEQYF. The CDR3 nucleotides are TGTGCCAGCAGCCAGCTAGCGGGAGTTACCTCCTACGAGCAGTACTTC. This chain joins TRBV3-1 (or the pseudogene TRBV3-2) and TRBJ2-7; 10 bases align to TRBD2. Unmatched junction bases numbered 5, after V lost 3 bases and J lost 0 bases. The V gene's germline CDR1 is LGHDT and CDR2 YNNKEL (reference sequence). This CDR3 is 16 amino acids long.

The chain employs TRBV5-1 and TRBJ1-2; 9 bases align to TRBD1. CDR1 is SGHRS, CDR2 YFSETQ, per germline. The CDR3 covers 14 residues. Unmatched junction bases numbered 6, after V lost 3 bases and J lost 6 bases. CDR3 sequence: CASSSDGQGNGYTF. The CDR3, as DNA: TGCGCCAGCAGCTCCGATGGACAGGGGAATGGCTACACCTTC.

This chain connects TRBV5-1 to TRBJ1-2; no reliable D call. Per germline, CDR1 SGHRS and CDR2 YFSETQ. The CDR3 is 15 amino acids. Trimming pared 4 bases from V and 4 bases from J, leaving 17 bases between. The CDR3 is CASSPTQDISYGYTF. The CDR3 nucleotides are TGCGCCAGCAGCCCCACCCAAGACATATCCTATGGCTACACCTTC. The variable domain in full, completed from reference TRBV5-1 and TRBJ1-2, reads KAGVTQTPRYLIKTRGQQVTLSCSPISGHRSVSWYQQTPGQGLQFLFEYFSETQRNKGNFPGRFSGRQFSNSRSEMNVSTLELGDSALYLCASSPTQDISYGYTFGSGTRLTVV.

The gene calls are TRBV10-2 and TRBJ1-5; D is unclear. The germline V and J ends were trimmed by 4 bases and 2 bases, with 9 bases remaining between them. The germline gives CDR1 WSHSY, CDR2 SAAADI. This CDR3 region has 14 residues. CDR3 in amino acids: CASSASGGNQPQHF. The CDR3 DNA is TGCGCCAGCAGTGCTTCCGGGGGCAATCAGCCCCAGCATTTT.

The CDR3, as DNA: TGTGCCAGTACGGAGGAAAACTATGGCTACACCTTC. It encodes CASTEENYGYTF. V is TRBV19 and J is TRBJ1-2; D is ambiguous. Per germline, CDR1 LNHDA and CDR2 SQIVND (reference sequence). Trimming left V 7 bases short and J 2 bases short, with 8 bases between. The CDR3 has 12 amino acids.

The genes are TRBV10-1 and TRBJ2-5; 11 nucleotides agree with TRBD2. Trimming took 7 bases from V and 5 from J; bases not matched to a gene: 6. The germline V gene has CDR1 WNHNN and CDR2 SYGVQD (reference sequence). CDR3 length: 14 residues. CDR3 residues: CASKLAGAWETQYF. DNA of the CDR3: TGCGCCAGCAAACTAGCGGGGGCATGGGAGACCCAGTACTTC.

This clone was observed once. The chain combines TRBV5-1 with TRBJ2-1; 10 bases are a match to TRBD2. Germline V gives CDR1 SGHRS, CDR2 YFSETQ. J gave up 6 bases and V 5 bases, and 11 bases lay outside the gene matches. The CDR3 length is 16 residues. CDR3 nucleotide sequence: TGCGCCAGCAGTGGGGGGGGACTAGCGAGGTCCAATGAGCAGTTCTTC. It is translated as CASSGGGLARSNEQFF.

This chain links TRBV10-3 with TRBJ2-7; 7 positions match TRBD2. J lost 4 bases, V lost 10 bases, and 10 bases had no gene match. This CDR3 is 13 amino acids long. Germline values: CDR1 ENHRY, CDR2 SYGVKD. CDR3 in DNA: TGTGCCAACCGCGGGAGCTCGGGTTACGAGCAGTACTTC. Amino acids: CANRGSSGYEQYF.

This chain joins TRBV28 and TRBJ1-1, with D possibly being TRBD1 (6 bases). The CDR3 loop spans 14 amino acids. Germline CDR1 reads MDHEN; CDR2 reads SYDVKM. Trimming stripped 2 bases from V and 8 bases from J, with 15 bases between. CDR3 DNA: TGTGCCAGCAGTTTAAACAGGGCGGAAGGCGAAGCTTTCTTT. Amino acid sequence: CASSLNRAEGEAFF.

In nucleotides, the CDR3 is TGTGCCAGCAGTTTACAGGGGGCGAACTCTGGGGCCAACGTCCTGACTTTC. Translating it yields CASSLQGANSGANVLTF. The chain combines TRBV27 with TRBJ2-6, with 8 bases identical to TRBD1. The germline V gene has CDR1 MNHEY and CDR2 SMNVEV (reference sequence). The length of the CDR3 is 17 residues. With 2 bases clipped from V and 0 bases from J, the junction kept 3 bases outside the gene matches.

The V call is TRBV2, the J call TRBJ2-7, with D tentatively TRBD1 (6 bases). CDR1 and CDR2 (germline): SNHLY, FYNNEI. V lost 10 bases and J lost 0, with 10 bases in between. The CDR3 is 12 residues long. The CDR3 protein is CATATGSYEQYF. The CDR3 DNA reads TGTGCCACCGCGACAGGCTCCTACGAGCAGTACTTC.

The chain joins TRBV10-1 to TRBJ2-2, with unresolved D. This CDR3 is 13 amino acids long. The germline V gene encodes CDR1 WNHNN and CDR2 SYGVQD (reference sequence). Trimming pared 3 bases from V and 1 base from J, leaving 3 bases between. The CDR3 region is CASSDQNTGELFF. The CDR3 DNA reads TGCGCCAGCAGTGATCAGAACACCGGGGAGCTGTTTTTT.

CDR3 sequence reads: CASSLVSGQGAETQYF. In DNA form, the CDR3 reads TGTGCCAGCAGCTTAGTCTCGGGACAGGGAGCGGAGACCCAGTACTTC. The chain combines TRBV7-9 with TRBJ2-5; the match to TRBD1 covers 9 bases. The CDR3 is 16 amino acids. Germline V CDR1 and CDR2: SEHNR, FQNEAQ (reference sequence). V lost 1 base and J lost 5; bases outside the gene matches: 8. The complete variable domain, with remaining parts taken from reference TRBV7-9 and TRBJ2-5, reads DTGVSQNPRHKITKRGQNVTFRCDPISEHNRLYWYRQTLGQGPEFLTYFQNEAQLEKSRLLSDRFSAERPKGSFSTLEIQRTEQGDSAMYLCASSLVSGQGAETQYFGPGTRLLVL.